One and the same sample provided the 4 T cell receptor beta chains below, sequenced in a study of early T cells in non-severe SARS-CoV-2 infection. Via MiXCR, TCRdb re-called the 5' RACE reads, giving one row per CDR3 protein. The sample has about 80,000 distinct CDR3 sequences, more than 13% seen once; the top ten hold 11%. The sequencing sample was made of whole blood. The receptors were gathered from an adult who was a healthcare worker with PCR-confirmed SARS-CoV-2 infection or an uninfected control (not recorded which).

This clonotype was seen more than once but under ten times. The chain has TRBV29-1 and TRBJ1-1; a possible D gene is TRBD1 (6 bases). The CDR3 is 12 amino acids. V was clipped by 2 bases and J by 6 bases, with 10 bases between them. Germline V gene lookup returns CDR1 SQVTM and CDR2 ANQGSEA. CDR3 nucleotide sequence: TGCAGCGTTGAACAGGGGCTGTCTGAAGCTTTCTTT. Residues: CSVEQGLSEAFF.

The table lists this clonotype with a few counts. The chain links TRBV11-2 to TRBJ1-1, with D possibly being TRBD1 (5 bases). This CDR3 region has 14 residues. Trimming shortened V by 4 bases and J by 10 bases, and 19 bases separated the two germline ends. The V gene's germline CDR1 is SGHAT and CDR2 FQNNGV. In nucleotides, the CDR3 is TGTGCCAGCAGCTCGACCGGCGGGCAGGGAAGAGCTTTCTTT. It specifies CASSSTGGQGRAFF.

Only a few counts were recorded for this clonotype. This sequence joins TRBV29-1 and TRBJ1-3; D not certain. Looked up from germline, CDR1 is SQVTM and CDR2 is ANQGSEA. The V gene lost 8 bases and the J gene lost 1 base, with 6 bases spanning the gap. The length of the CDR3 is 11 residues. DNA for the CDR3: TGCAGCACCAAATCTGGAAACACCATATATTTT. It translates to CSTKSGNTIYF.

This clonotype was counted ten times or more. The chain recombines TRBV19 with TRBJ2-2; TRBD1 matches 11 bases. The CDR3 loop spans 14 amino acids. With 5 bases clipped from V and 4 bases from J, the junction kept 0 bases outside the gene matches. In germline, CDR1 is LNHDA, CDR2 SQIVND (reference sequence). The CDR3, as DNA: TGTGCCAGTAGTGGGACAGGGGGCACCGGGGAGCTGTTTTTT. It specifies CASSGTGGTGELFF.